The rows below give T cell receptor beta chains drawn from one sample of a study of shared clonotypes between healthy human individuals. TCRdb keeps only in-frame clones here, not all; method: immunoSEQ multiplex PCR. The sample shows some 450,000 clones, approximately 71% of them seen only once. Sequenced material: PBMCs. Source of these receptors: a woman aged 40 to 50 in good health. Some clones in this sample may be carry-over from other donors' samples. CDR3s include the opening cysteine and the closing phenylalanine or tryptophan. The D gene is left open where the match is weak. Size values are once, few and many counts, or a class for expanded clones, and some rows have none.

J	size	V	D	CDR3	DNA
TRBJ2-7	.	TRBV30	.	CAWSVAYEQYF	TGTGCCTGGAGTGTTGCCTACGAGCAGTACTTC
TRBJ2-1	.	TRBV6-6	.	CASSYSLALAYNEQFF	TGTGCCAGCAGTTACTCTCTGGCATTAGCGTACAATGAGCAGTTCTTC
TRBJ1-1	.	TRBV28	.	CASSLGGYRTGFTEAFF	TGTGCCAGCAGTTTAGGGGGGTATCGTACAGGGTTCACTGAAGCTTTCTTT
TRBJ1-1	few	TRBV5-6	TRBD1	CASSRPGQGGTEAFF	TGTGCCAGCAGCAGACCCGGACAGGGGGGCACTGAAGCTTTCTTT
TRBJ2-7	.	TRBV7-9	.	CASSLARQTGEQYF	TGTGCCAGCAGCTTAGCGCGACAGACTGGCGAGCAGTACTTC
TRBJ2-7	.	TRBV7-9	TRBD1	CASSYPGTGGYEQYF	TGTGCCAGCAGCTACCCCGGGACAGGGGGCTACGAGCAGTACTTC
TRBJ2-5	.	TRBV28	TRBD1	CASNILGQGSGETQYF	TGTGCCAGCAACATACTGGGACAGGGCTCGGGCGAGACCCAGTACTTC
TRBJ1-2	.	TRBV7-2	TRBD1	CASSLTGALGAF	TGTGCCAGCAGCCTGACAGGGGCGCTTGGGGCTTTC
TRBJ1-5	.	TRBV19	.	CASSISDEGNQPQHF	TGTGCCAGTAGTATTAGTGACGAGGGTAATCAGCCCCAGCATTTT
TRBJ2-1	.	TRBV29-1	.	CSVDSYNEQFF	TGCAGCGTTGACTCATACAATGAGCAGTTCTTC
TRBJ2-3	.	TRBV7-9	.	CASSFPGDLTDTQYF	TGTGCCAGCAGCTTTCCAGGGGACCTCACAGATACGCAGTATTTT
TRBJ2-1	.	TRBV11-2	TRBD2	CASSSPGLAGVIYNEQFF	TGTGCCAGCAGCTCGCCGGGACTAGCGGGAGTCATTTACAATGAGCAGTTCTTC
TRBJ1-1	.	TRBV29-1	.	CSVETVRVGTEAFF	TGCAGCGTTGAAACCGTGCGGGTCGGTACTGAAGCTTTCTTT
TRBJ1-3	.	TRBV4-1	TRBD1	CASSQEGTAGNTIYF	TGCGCCAGCAGCCAAGAAGGGACAGCTGGAAACACCATATATTTT
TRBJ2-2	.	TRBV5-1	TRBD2	CASKSHGGTGELFF	TGCGCCAGCAAATCCCACGGGGGGACCGGGGAGCTGTTTTTT
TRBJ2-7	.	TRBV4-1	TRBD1	CASSQDTPTGTGRHEQYF	TGCGCCAGCAGCCAAGACACGCCCACCGGGACAGGGCGCCACGAGCAGTACTTC
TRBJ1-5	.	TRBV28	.	CASSSLQSQPQHF	TGTGCCAGCAGTTCCCTCCAGAGTCAGCCCCAGCATTTT
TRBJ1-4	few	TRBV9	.	CASSPGGLNEKLFF	TGTGCCAGCAGCCCCGGGGGCCTTAATGAAAAACTGTTTTTT
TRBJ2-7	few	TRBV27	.	CASSLGGRPAYEQYF	TGTGCCAGCAGTTTAGGAGGGAGACCCGCCTACGAGCAGTACTTC
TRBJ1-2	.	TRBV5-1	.	CASSLEGGNYGYTF	TGCGCCAGCAGCTTGGAGGGGGGAAACTATGGCTACACCTTC
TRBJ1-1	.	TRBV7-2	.	CASSLGLGNSEAFF	TGTGCCAGCAGCTTAGGTTTGGGGAATTCTGAAGCTTTCTTT
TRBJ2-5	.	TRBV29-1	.	CSVGARGETQYF	TGCAGCGTTGGGGCTCGCGGAGAGACCCAGTACTTC
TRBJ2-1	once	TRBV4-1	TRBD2	CASSYGLAGSGKQFF	TGCGCCAGCAGCTATGGACTAGCGGGGTCTGGGAAGCAGTTCTTC
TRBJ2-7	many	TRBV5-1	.	CASSWDRGDEQYF	TGCGCCAGCAGCTGGGACCGAGGGGACGAGCAGTACTTC
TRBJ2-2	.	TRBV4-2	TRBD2	CASSQGTSGRDTGELFF	TGTGCCAGCAGCCAAGGGACTAGCGGGAGGGACACCGGGGAGCTGTTTTTT
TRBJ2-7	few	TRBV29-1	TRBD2	CSVVGGRGYEQYF	TGCAGCGTTGTGGGCGGGAGAGGGTACGAGCAGTACTTC
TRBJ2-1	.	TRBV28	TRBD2	CASSGAGGQNNEQFF	TGTGCCAGCAGTGGAGCGGGAGGGCAGAACAATGAGCAGTTCTTC
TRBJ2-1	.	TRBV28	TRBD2	CASSFLAGGDEQFF	TGTGCCAGCAGCTTCCTAGCGGGAGGTGATGAGCAGTTCTTC
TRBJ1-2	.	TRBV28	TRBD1	CASSLTPGTAGFYGYTF	TGTGCCAGCAGTTTAACCCCAGGGACAGCTGGGTTCTATGGCTACACCTTC
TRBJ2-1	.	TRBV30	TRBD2	CAWTPRGLVGNEQFF	TGTGCCTGGACGCCTAGGGGACTAGTTGGAAATGAGCAGTTCTTC
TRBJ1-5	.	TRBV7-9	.	CASSLAGLQPQHF	TGTGCCAGCAGCTTAGCGGGGCTTCAGCCCCAGCATTTT
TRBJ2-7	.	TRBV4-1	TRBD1	CASTPGQGYEQHF	TGCGCCAGCACACCGGGACAGGGCTACGAGCAGCACTTC
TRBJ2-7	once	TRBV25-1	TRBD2	CASSEAGLSYEQYF	TGTGCCAGCAGCGAAGCGGGGCTGTCCTACGAGCAGTACTTC
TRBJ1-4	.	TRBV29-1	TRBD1	CSVYRTGDEKLFF	TGCAGCGTCTACCGGACAGGGGATGAAAAACTGTTTTTT
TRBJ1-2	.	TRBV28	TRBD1	CASSPGQGSSGYTF	TGTGCCAGCAGCCCCGGACAGGGGAGCAGTGGCTACACCTTC